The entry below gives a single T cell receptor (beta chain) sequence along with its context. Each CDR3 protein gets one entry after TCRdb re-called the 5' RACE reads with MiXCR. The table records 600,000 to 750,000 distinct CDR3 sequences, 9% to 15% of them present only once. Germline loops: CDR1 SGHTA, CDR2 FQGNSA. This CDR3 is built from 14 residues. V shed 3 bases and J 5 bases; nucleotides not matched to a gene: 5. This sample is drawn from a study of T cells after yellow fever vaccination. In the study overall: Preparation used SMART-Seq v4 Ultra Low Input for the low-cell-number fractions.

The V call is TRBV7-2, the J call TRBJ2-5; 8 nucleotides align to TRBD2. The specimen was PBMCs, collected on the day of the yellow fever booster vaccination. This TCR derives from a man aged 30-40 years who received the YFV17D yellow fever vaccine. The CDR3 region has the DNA TGTGCCAGCAGCTTTAGCGGGATAGGGGAGACCCAGTACTTC. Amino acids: CASSFSGIGETQYF.